This is a list of T cell receptor beta chains from one sample in a study of shared clonotypes between healthy human individuals. Repertoires were generated with immunoSEQ multiplex PCR, while TCRdb's copy carries only in-frame clones and drops some. The repertoire holds about 820,000 clones, with almost 95% as singletons. The sequenced sample was naive CD8+ T cells sorted from blood. These receptor sequences come from a man in his thirties or forties in good health. Both conserved end residues are part of each CDR3. A D gene is named only where the DNA matches it firmly. Clone size is not always given. Where it is, it says once, few, many or a class for expanded clones.

clone_size: .
j_call: TRBJ1-2
d_call: .
v_call: TRBV28
cdr3_nt: TGTGCCAGCATCGGGCCGCGCTATGGCTACACCTTC
cdr3_aa: CASIGPRYGYTF

clone_size: .
j_call: TRBJ1-5
d_call: .
v_call: TRBV2
cdr3_nt: TGTGCCAGCAGTGAGTTCGGTACCCACGGCCTTGAGGGTGACAATCAGCCCCAGCATTTT
cdr3_aa: CASSEFGTHGLEGDNQPQHF

clone_size: few
j_call: TRBJ2-3
d_call: TRBD1
v_call: TRBV29-1
cdr3_nt: TGCAGCGTTGAAGGGGCCCCCGGACAGGCCACAGATACGCAGTATTTT
cdr3_aa: CSVEGAPGQATDTQYF

clone_size: once
j_call: TRBJ2-3
d_call: TRBD1
v_call: TRBV7-3
cdr3_nt: TGTGCCAGCAGTAAGACAGGGGCCGCCACAGATACGCAGTATTTT
cdr3_aa: CASSKTGAATDTQYF

clone_size: .
j_call: TRBJ2-4
d_call: .
v_call: TRBV10-2
cdr3_nt: TGCGCCAGCAGTGGGGCTAGCTTAGGCATTCAGTACTTC
cdr3_aa: CASSGASLGIQYF

clone_size: .
j_call: TRBJ2-2
d_call: TRBD1
v_call: TRBV19
cdr3_nt: TGTGCCAGTAGGGGGACAGGGAACACCGGGGAGCTGTTTTTT
cdr3_aa: CASRGTGNTGELFF

clone_size: .
j_call: TRBJ2-7
d_call: TRBD2
v_call: TRBV4-1
cdr3_nt: TGCGCCAGCAGCCATACACCGGGACTAGCGGAAGGGGAGCAGTACTTC
cdr3_aa: CASSHTPGLAEGEQYF

clone_size: .
j_call: TRBJ2-3
d_call: .
v_call: TRBV5-4
cdr3_nt: TGTGCCAGCAGCTTGTCAGGGGGACTAGGTTCAGATACGCAGTATTTT
cdr3_aa: CASSLSGGLGSDTQYF

clone_size: .
j_call: TRBJ2-3
d_call: .
v_call: TRBV6-1
cdr3_nt: TGTGCCAGCAGTGAATGGGGCGGGTTCTTTGATACGCAGTATTTT
cdr3_aa: CASSEWGGFFDTQYF

clone_size: .
j_call: TRBJ2-7
d_call: .
v_call: TRBV25-1
cdr3_nt: TGTGCCAGCCTACCCCGAGGCCCCCGCTCTCAACGTAGGTACGAGCAGTACTTC
cdr3_aa: CASLPRGPRSQRRYEQYF

clone_size: .
j_call: TRBJ2-6
d_call: .
v_call: TRBV27
cdr3_nt: TGTGCCAGCAGTTCCCGATGGGACGGCGACTCTGGGGCCAACGTCCTGACTTTC
cdr3_aa: CASSSRWDGDSGANVLTF

clone_size: .
j_call: TRBJ2-7
d_call: .
v_call: TRBV2
cdr3_nt: TGTGCCAGCAGTGAAGCGGGACTCCCCTACGAGCAGTACTTC
cdr3_aa: CASSEAGLPYEQYF

clone_size: .
j_call: TRBJ2-7
d_call: .
v_call: TRBV7-6
cdr3_nt: TGTGCCAGCAGCTCCCCGGGGCACCTATACGAGCAGTACTTC
cdr3_aa: CASSSPGHLYEQYF

clone_size: .
j_call: TRBJ2-7
d_call: .
v_call: TRBV7-8
cdr3_nt: TGTGCCAGCAGCTCCCCGGACGGGACCTACGAGCAGTACTTC
cdr3_aa: CASSSPDGTYEQYF

clone_size: .
j_call: TRBJ1-1
d_call: .
v_call: TRBV7-6
cdr3_nt: TGTGCCAGCAGCTTAGGGCCAGGGGTGAACACTGAAGCTTTCTTT
cdr3_aa: CASSLGPGVNTEAFF

clone_size: .
j_call: TRBJ2-7
d_call: .
v_call: TRBV6-1
cdr3_nt: TGTGCCAGCAGTGAACCCCTGATTGGCGGGATCTCCTACGAGCAGTACTTC
cdr3_aa: CASSEPLIGGISYEQYF

clone_size: .
j_call: TRBJ2-3
d_call: .
v_call: TRBV9
cdr3_nt: TGTGCCAGCAGCGCGCACGCCACAGATACGCAGTATTTT
cdr3_aa: CASSAHATDTQYF

clone_size: .
j_call: TRBJ1-4
d_call: .
v_call: TRBV27
cdr3_nt: TGTGCCAGCAGTTTATTTACTGGTAATGAAAAACTGTTTTTT
cdr3_aa: CASSLFTGNEKLFF

clone_size: .
j_call: TRBJ1-4
d_call: TRBD1
v_call: TRBV18
cdr3_nt: TGTGCCAGCTCACCAAGGGGTAGGCCGGGACAGACTAATGAAAAACTGTTTTTT
cdr3_aa: CASSPRGRPGQTNEKLFF

clone_size: .
j_call: TRBJ2-7
d_call: .
v_call: TRBV7-9
cdr3_nt: TGTGCCAGCAGCTCTCCCCAGGGGGGATCCTACGAGCAGTACTTC
cdr3_aa: CASSSPQGGSYEQYF

clone_size: .
j_call: TRBJ1-3
d_call: .
v_call: TRBV6-6
cdr3_nt: TGTGCCAGCAGTTCCCCGGACAGAATTGGAAACACCATATATTTT
cdr3_aa: CASSSPDRIGNTIYF

clone_size: .
j_call: TRBJ2-1
d_call: .
v_call: TRBV10-3
cdr3_nt: TGTGCCATCTCATCCGGGGATTTCTACAATGAGCAGTTCTTC
cdr3_aa: CAISSGDFYNEQFF

clone_size: .
j_call: TRBJ2-5
d_call: .
v_call: TRBV27
cdr3_nt: TGTGCCAGCAGTTTTAGTAGGGGCGGGGAGACCCAGTACTTC
cdr3_aa: CASSFSRGGETQYF

clone_size: .
j_call: TRBJ2-1
d_call: .
v_call: TRBV6-6
cdr3_nt: TGTGCCAGCAGTTACTCTCGACAGAACTCCTACAATGAGCAGTTCTTC
cdr3_aa: CASSYSRQNSYNEQFF

clone_size: .
j_call: TRBJ2-1
d_call: TRBD1
v_call: TRBV14
cdr3_nt: TGTGCCAGCAGCCAAGATTGGGACAGGGGGCTGGATGAGCAGTTCTTC
cdr3_aa: CASSQDWDRGLDEQFF

clone_size: .
j_call: TRBJ2-1
d_call: .
v_call: TRBV2
cdr3_nt: TGTGCCACCCCGGTCCTCAATGAGCAGTTCTTC
cdr3_aa: CATPVLNEQFF

clone_size: .
j_call: TRBJ1-4
d_call: .
v_call: TRBV14
cdr3_nt: TGTGCCAGCAGCCATTTCCAGGGAGTTGATGAAAAACTGTTTTTT
cdr3_aa: CASSHFQGVDEKLFF

clone_size: .
j_call: TRBJ1-1
d_call: .
v_call: TRBV7-2
cdr3_nt: TGTGCCAGCAGCCTAAGGACAGAGTTGAACACTGAAGCTTTCTTT
cdr3_aa: CASSLRTELNTEAFF

clone_size: .
j_call: TRBJ1-1
d_call: .
v_call: TRBV21-1
cdr3_nt: TGTGCCGCCAAGACTGAAGCTTTCTTT
cdr3_aa: CAAKTEAFF

clone_size: once
j_call: TRBJ2-5
d_call: TRBD1
v_call: TRBV6-5
cdr3_nt: TGTGCCAGCGGGGGACAGGAAGAGACCCAGTACTTC
cdr3_aa: CASGGQEETQYF

clone_size: .
j_call: TRBJ1-1
d_call: .
v_call: TRBV7-9
cdr3_nt: TGTGCCAGCAGCTCAGCCCGGGCGGAACGGGGCACTGAAGCTTTCTTT
cdr3_aa: CASSSARAERGTEAFF

clone_size: .
j_call: TRBJ2-1
d_call: TRBD2
v_call: TRBV28
cdr3_nt: TGTGCCAGCAGTCGACTAGCGGGAGTGGGCAATGAGCAGTTCTTC
cdr3_aa: CASSRLAGVGNEQFF

clone_size: .
j_call: TRBJ2-7
d_call: TRBD1
v_call: TRBV7-6
cdr3_nt: TGTGCCAGCAGCTCCCCGGGACAGGGGGCGGTCGAGCAGTACTTC
cdr3_aa: CASSSPGQGAVEQYF

clone_size: .
j_call: TRBJ2-5
d_call: .
v_call: TRBV4-1
cdr3_nt: TGCGCCAGCAGCCATCCCTCGGACGGAAAAGAGACCCAGTACTTC
cdr3_aa: CASSHPSDGKETQYF

clone_size: .
j_call: TRBJ1-1
d_call: TRBD1
v_call: TRBV30
cdr3_nt: TGTGCCTGGAGCGTCGCGGACAGGGACATCGAAGCTTTCTTT
cdr3_aa: CAWSVADRDIEAFF

clone_size: .
j_call: TRBJ2-1
d_call: .
v_call: TRBV5-1
cdr3_nt: TGCGCCAGCAGCTTGGACCGTGGGCCGCTCAATGAGCAGTTCTTC
cdr3_aa: CASSLDRGPLNEQFF

clone_size: .
j_call: TRBJ1-1
d_call: .
v_call: TRBV19
cdr3_nt: TGTGCCAGTAGTAATGCGGGTCTAGAAGCTTTCTTT
cdr3_aa: CASSNAGLEAFF

clone_size: .
j_call: TRBJ1-4
d_call: .
v_call: TRBV19
cdr3_nt: TGTGCCAGTAGTTGGATCCAGACAACTAATGAAAAACTGTTTTTT
cdr3_aa: CASSWIQTTNEKLFF

clone_size: .
j_call: TRBJ2-7
d_call: .
v_call: TRBV10-3
cdr3_nt: TGTGCCATCAGTGAGTCCTTGGGGGGCGAGCAGTACTTC
cdr3_aa: CAISESLGGEQYF

clone_size: .
j_call: TRBJ2-1
d_call: .
v_call: TRBV7-9
cdr3_nt: TGTGCCAGCAGCTCCGAGGGCCGACGAAATTACAATGAGCAGTTCTTC
cdr3_aa: CASSSEGRRNYNEQFF

clone_size: .
j_call: TRBJ2-5
d_call: .
v_call: TRBV5-4
cdr3_nt: TGTGCCAGCAGCCCCCTAGAGCAAGAGACCCAGTACTTC
cdr3_aa: CASSPLEQETQYF

clone_size: .
j_call: TRBJ2-7
d_call: TRBD1
v_call: TRBV5-1
cdr3_nt: TGCGCCAGCAGCTTGTCCGGGACAGGCTACGAGCAGTACTTC
cdr3_aa: CASSLSGTGYEQYF

clone_size: few
j_call: TRBJ2-5
d_call: .
v_call: TRBV13
cdr3_nt: TGTGCCAGCAGCTCCGGGACCCAAGAGACCCAGTACTTC
cdr3_aa: CASSSGTQETQYF

clone_size: .
j_call: TRBJ2-5
d_call: .
v_call: TRBV28
cdr3_nt: TGTGCCAGCAGCCCAGGAAGCTTGAGAGAGACCCAGTACTTC
cdr3_aa: CASSPGSLRETQYF

clone_size: .
j_call: TRBJ2-1
d_call: TRBD2
v_call: TRBV29-1
cdr3_nt: TGCAGCGTTGAAGGCGGGGGGACTAGCGGGGTGTACAATGAGCAGTTCTTC
cdr3_aa: CSVEGGGTSGVYNEQFF

clone_size: .
j_call: TRBJ2-1
d_call: TRBD2
v_call: TRBV18
cdr3_nt: TGTGCCAGCTCATACGTTGTTTGGGGGACTAGCGGGACTAAAAACGATGAGCAGTTCTTC
cdr3_aa: CASSYVVWGTSGTKNDEQFF